These 2 T cell receptor beta chains were all obtained from the same sample, sequenced in a study of blood T cell repertoires in COVID-19. Profiling relied on immunoSEQ multiplex PCR, and the TCRdb table lists in-frame clones only, not all of them. In the table there are approximately 170,000 clones, about 88% of which are singletons. Source material: peripheral blood. The receptors were sampled from a man between 60 and 75 years old with acute or convalescent COVID-19.

V usage is TRBV10-3 and J usage is TRBJ1-4; D unresolved. Trimming left V 0 bases short and J 5 bases short, with 13 bases between. The CDR3 has 16 residues. In germline, CDR1 is ENHRY, CDR2 SYGVKD. The CDR3 sequence is CAISESGGSPNEKLFF. The CDR3 region has the DNA TGTGCCATCAGTGAGTCGGGAGGGTCCCCAAATGAAAAACTGTTTTTT.

V gene TRBV30 combines with J gene TRBJ1-1; D call uncertain. CDR1 and CDR2 (germline): GTSNPN, SVGIG (reference sequence). Trimming took off 0 bases at V and 6 bases at J, with 5 bases between the two ends. This CDR3 is 11 amino acids long. This CDR3 is CAWSVSPEAFF. The CDR3 DNA follows: TGTGCCTGGAGTGTGTCTCCTGAAGCTTTCTTT.